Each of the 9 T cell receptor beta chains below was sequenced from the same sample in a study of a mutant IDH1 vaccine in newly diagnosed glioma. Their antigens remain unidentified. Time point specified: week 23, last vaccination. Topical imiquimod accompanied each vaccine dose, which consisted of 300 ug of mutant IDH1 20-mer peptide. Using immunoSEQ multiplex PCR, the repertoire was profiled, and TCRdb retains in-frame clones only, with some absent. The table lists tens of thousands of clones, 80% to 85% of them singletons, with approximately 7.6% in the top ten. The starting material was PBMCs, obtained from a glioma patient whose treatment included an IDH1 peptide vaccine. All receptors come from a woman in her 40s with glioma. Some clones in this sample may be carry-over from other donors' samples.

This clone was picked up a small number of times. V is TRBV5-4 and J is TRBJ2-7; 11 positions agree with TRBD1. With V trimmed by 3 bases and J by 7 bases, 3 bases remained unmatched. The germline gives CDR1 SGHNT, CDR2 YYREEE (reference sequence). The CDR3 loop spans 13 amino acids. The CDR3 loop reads CASSSDRGREQYF. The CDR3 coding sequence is TGTGCCAGCAGCTCGGACAGGGGGCGGGAGCAGTACTTC.

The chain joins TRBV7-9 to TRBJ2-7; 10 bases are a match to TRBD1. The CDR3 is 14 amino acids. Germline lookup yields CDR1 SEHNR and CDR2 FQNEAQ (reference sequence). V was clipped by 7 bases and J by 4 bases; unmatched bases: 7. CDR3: CASIAGQGIYEQYF. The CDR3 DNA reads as TGTGCCAGCATTGCGGGACAGGGGATATACGAGCAGTACTTC.

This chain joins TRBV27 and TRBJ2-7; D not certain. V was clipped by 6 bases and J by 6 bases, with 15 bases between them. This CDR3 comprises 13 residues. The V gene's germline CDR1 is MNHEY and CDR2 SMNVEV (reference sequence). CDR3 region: CASRTMTFGEQYF. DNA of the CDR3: TGTGCCAGCAGGACCATGACCTTCGGCGAGCAGTACTTC.

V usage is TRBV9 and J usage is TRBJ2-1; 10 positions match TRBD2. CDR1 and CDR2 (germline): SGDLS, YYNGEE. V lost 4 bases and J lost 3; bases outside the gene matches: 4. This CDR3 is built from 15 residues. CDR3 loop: CASSRSGGGYNEQFF. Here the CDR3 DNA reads TGTGCCAGCAGCCGCAGCGGGGGGGGCTACAATGAGCAGTTCTTC.

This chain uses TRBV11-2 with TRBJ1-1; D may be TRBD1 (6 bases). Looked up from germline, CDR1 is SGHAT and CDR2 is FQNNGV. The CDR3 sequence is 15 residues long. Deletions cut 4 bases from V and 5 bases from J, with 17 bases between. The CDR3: CASSYDAGVWTEAFF. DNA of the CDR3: TGTGCCAGCAGCTACGATGCAGGGGTATGGACTGAAGCTTTCTTT.

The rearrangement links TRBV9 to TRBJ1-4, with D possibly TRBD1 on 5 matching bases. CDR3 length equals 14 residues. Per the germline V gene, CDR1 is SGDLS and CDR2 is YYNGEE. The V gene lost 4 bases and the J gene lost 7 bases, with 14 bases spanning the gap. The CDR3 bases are TGTGCCAGCAGCTCCCCGGGGGGGGGTGAAAAACTGTTTTTT. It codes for CASSSPGGGEKLFF.

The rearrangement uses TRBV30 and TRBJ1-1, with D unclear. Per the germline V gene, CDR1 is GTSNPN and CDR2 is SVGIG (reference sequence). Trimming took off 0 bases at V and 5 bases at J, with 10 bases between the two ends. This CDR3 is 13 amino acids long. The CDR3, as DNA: TGTGCCTGGAGTGTATGGAGGGAAACTGAAGCTTTCTTT. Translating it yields CAWSVWRETEAFF.

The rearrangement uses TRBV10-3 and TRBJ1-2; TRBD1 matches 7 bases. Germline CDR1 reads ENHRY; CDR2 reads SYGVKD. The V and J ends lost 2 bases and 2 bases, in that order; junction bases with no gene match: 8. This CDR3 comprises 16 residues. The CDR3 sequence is CAISETGDRRNYGYTF. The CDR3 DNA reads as TGTGCCATCAGTGAGACAGGGGACAGAAGGAACTATGGCTACACCTTC.

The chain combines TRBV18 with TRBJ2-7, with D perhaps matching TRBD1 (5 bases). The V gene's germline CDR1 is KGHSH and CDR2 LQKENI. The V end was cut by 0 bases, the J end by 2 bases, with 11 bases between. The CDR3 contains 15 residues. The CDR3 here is CASSPPGRPTYEQYF. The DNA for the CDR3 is TGTGCCAGCTCACCACCGGGGCGGCCGACCTACGAGCAGTACTTC.